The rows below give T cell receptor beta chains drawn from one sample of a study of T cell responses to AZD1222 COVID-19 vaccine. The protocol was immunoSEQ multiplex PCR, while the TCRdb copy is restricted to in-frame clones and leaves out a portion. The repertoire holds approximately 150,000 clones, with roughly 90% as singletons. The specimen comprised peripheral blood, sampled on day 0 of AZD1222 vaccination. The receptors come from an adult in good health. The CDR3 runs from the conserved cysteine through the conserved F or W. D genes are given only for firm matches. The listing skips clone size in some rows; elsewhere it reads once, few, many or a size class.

DNA: TGTGCCAGCAGTGAAGCCGAGAGGCCGACCGGGGAGCTGTTTTTT
CDR3: CASSEAERPTGELFF
D: NA
size: NA
J: TRBJ2-2
V: TRBV6-1

DNA: TGTGCCAGCAGTGGACAGGGGATCGGCTATAATTCACCCCTCCACTTT
CDR3: CASSGQGIGYNSPLHF
D: TRBD1
size: once
J: TRBJ1-6
V: TRBV2

DNA: TGTGCCAGCAGCCTGGGGGCCTTCTCTGGAAACACCATATATTTT
CDR3: CASSLGAFSGNTIYF
D: NA
size: once
J: TRBJ1-3
V: TRBV6-5

DNA: TGTGCCAGCAGTAACCACAGGGAACCCACTGGGGAGCAGTACTTC
CDR3: CASSNHREPTGEQYF
D: NA
size: NA
J: TRBJ2-7
V: TRBV6-5

DNA: TGTGCCAGCAGTGAAGCCGGTAACACTGAAGCTTTCTTT
CDR3: CASSEAGNTEAFF
D: NA
size: NA
J: TRBJ1-1
V: TRBV6-1

DNA: TGCGCCAGCAGCCCCCCCGGGACAACCTATGGCTACACCTTC
CDR3: CASSPPGTTYGYTF
D: NA
size: NA
J: TRBJ1-2
V: TRBV5-1

DNA: TGTGCCAGTTGGGACCTAATGAACACTGAAGCTTTCTTT
CDR3: CASWDLMNTEAFF
D: NA
size: NA
J: TRBJ1-1
V: TRBV19

DNA: TGTGCCATTCGGGGCCGATTACCCTACGAGCAGTACTTC
CDR3: CAIRGRLPYEQYF
D: NA
size: NA
J: TRBJ2-7
V: TRBV6-5

DNA: TGTGCCATCAGTGAGGGGCCTGGGTCTAATGAAAAACTGTTTTTT
CDR3: CAISEGPGSNEKLFF
D: NA
size: few
J: TRBJ1-4
V: TRBV10-3

DNA: TGTGCCAGCAGCTTAGGGGGTTCGGAGACCCAGTACTTC
CDR3: CASSLGGSETQYF
D: NA
size: once
J: TRBJ2-5
V: TRBV7-7

DNA: TGTGCCAGTAGCTATGTGACACCAAGCTCTGGAAACACCATATATTTT
CDR3: CASSYVTPSSGNTIYF
D: NA
size: NA
J: TRBJ1-3
V: TRBV19